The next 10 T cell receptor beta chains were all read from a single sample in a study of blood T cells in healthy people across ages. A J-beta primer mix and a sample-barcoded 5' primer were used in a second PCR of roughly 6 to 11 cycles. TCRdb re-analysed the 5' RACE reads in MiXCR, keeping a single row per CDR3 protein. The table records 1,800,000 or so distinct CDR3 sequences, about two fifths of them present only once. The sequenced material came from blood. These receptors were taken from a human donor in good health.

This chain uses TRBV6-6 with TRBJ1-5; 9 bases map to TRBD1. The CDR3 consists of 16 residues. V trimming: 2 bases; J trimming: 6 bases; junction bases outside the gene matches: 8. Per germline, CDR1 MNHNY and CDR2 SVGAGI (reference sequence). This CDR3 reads CASSYPIQGASQPQHF. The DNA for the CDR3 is TGTGCCAGCAGTTACCCAATACAGGGGGCAAGTCAGCCCCAGCATTTT.

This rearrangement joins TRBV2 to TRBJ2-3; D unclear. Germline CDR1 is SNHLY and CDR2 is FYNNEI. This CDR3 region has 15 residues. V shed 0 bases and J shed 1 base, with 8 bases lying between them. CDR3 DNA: TGTGCCAGCAGTGAAGCAAGCGTGGGCACAGATACGCAGTATTTT. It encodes CASSEASVGTDTQYF. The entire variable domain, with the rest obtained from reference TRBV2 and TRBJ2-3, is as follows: EPEVTQTPSHQVTQMGQEVILRCVPISNHLYFYWYRQILGQKVEFLVSFYNNEISEKSEIFDDQFSVERPDGSNFTLKIRSTKLEDSAMYFCASSEASVGTDTQYFGPGTRLTVL.

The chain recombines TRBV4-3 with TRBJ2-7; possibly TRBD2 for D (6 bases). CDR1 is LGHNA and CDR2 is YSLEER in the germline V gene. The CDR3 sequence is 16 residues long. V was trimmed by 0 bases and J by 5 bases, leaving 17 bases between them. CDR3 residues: CASSQDWDGGSHEQYF. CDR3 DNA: TGCGCCAGCAGCCAAGATTGGGATGGGGGGTCCCACGAGCAGTACTTC.

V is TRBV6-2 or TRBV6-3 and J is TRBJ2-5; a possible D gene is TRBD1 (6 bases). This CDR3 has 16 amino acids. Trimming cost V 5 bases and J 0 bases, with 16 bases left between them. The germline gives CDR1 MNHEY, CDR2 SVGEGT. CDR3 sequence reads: CASSATGSPYQETQYF. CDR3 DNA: TGTGCCAGCAGTGCCACAGGGTCCCCGTACCAAGAGACCCAGTACTTC.

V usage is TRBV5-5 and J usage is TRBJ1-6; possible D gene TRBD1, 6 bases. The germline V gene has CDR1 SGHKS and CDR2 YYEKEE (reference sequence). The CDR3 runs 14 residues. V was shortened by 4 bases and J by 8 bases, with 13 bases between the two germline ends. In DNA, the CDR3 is TGTGCCAGCAGCCGGACAGATCTGGATTCACCCCTCCACTTT. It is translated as CASSRTDLDSPLHF.

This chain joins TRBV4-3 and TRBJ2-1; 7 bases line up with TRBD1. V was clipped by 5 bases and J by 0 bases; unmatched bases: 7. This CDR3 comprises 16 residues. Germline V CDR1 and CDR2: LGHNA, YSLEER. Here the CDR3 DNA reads TGCGCCAGCAGCGATTCACAGGGGAGCTCCTACAATGAGCAGTTCTTC. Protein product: CASSDSQGSSYNEQFF.

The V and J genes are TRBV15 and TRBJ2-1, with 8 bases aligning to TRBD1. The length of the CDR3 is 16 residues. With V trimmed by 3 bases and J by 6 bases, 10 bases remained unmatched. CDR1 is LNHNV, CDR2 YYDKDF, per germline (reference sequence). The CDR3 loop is CATSSRTGRRSNEQFF. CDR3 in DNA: TGTGCCACCAGCAGCAGGACAGGGCGACGGAGCAATGAGCAGTTCTTC.

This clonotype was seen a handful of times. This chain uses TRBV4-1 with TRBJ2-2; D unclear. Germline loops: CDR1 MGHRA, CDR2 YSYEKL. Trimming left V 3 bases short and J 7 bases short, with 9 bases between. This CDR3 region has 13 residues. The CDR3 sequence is CASSQQTDGELFF. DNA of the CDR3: TGCGCCAGCAGCCAGCAGACGGACGGGGAGCTGTTTTTT.

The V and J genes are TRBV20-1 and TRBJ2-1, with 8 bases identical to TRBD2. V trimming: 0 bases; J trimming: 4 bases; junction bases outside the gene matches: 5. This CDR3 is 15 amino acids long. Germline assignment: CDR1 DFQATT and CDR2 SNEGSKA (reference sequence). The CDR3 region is CSARDPLAEYNEQFF. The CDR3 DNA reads TGCAGTGCTAGAGATCCACTAGCGGAATACAATGAGCAGTTCTTC.

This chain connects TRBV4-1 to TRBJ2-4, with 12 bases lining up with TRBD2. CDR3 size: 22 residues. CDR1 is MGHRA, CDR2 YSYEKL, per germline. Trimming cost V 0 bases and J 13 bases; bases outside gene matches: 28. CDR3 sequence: CASSQDLPTSGGRLSSYNEQYF. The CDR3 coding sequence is TGCGCCAGCAGCCAAGATCTTCCTACTAGCGGGGGGCGATTAAGCTCCTACAATGAGCAGTACTTC.